The 15 T cell receptor beta chains below were found in one sample sequenced in a study of a mutant IDH1 vaccine in newly diagnosed glioma. Time point meaning: week 5, during vaccination. A single vaccine dose contained 300 ug of mutant IDH1 20-mer peptide, and topical imiquimod was used with it. These receptors have no identified antigens. Assay used: immunoSEQ multiplex PCR; TCRdb lists only in-frame clones, some missing. The repertoire holds around 56,000 clones, with approximately 79% as singletons. The sequencing used PBMCs, collected from a glioma patient whose treatment included an IDH1 peptide vaccine. These receptors came from a woman in her late teens or twenties with glioma. Some clones in this sample may be carry-over from other donors' samples.

Remarks on this clone: One junction end does not reproduce the germline sequence, and a read error may be involved. The genes are TRBV5-6 and TRBJ1-1, with TRBD1 matching over 9 bases. This CDR3 contains 16 residues. Germline V gene lookup returns CDR1 SGHDT and CDR2 YYEEEE. The CDR3 bases are TGTGCCAGCAGCGCGGGACAGGGAGGGGTGAAGACTGAAGCTTTCTTT. Its translation is CASSAGQGGVKTEAFF.

The chain couples TRBV6-5 to TRBJ2-7; possible D gene TRBD1, 5 bases. V gave up 0 bases and J gave up 6 bases, with 12 bases separating them. The CDR3 is 14 amino acids. The germline CDR1 and CDR2 sequences are MNHEY and SVGAGI. In nucleotides, the CDR3 is TGTGCCAGCAGTTACTCTGGGCCTCAGGGCGAGCAGTACTTC. Its translation: CASSYSGPQGEQYF.

This chain uses TRBV11-2 with TRBJ2-7; the D gene could be TRBD1 or TRBD2 (5 bases each). Per germline, CDR1 SGHAT and CDR2 FQNNGV. The length of the CDR3 is 16 residues. With 1 base removed from V and 5 bases from J, the gap between germline ends came to 18 bases. In DNA, the CDR3 is TGTGCCAGCAGCTTAGCCCTGGGGGACCCACACCACGAGCAGTACTTC. It yields the protein CASSLALGDPHHEQYF.

V and J are TRBV19 and TRBJ2-5; D gene uncertain. The CDR3 runs 17 residues. Looked up from germline, CDR1 is LNHDA and CDR2 is SQIVND (reference sequence). V dropped 3 bases and J dropped 1 base, with 18 bases sitting between them. CDR3 sequence reads: CASSIPIGPPGQETQYF. The CDR3 DNA reads as TGTGCCAGTAGTATTCCGATAGGACCCCCTGGCCAAGAGACCCAGTACTTC. The full variable domain, its missing parts supplied by reference TRBV19 and TRBJ2-5, is DGGITQSPKYLFRKEGQNVTLSCEQNLNHDAMYWYRQDPGQGLRLIYYSQIVNDFQKGDIAEGYSVSREKKESFPLTVTSAQKNPTAFYLCASSIPIGPPGQETQYFGPGTRLLVL.

The CDR3: CASSLGRVGPEKLFF. For the CDR3, the DNA is TGTGCCAGCAGCTTAGGCAGGGTCGGTCCCGAAAAACTGTTTTTT. The rearrangement links TRBV7-9 to TRBJ1-4, with a weak D call TRBD1 (5 bases). From germline, CDR1 is SEHNR and CDR2 FQNEAQ (reference sequence). CDR3 size: 15 residues. V lost 1 base to trimming and J lost 8 bases, with 14 bases between them.

Details on this clone: The junction and the germline gene differ at one end; a read error may be behind it. The J gene is TRBJ2-3, the V gene TRBV7-7; TRBD2 is a possible D gene (5 bases). Germline CDR1 SSHAT, CDR2 FNYEAQ (reference sequence). The CDR3 totals 13 residues. DNA of the CDR3: TGTGCTAGCAGCTTTAGCGTCACAGATACGCAGTATTTT. Translating it yields CASSFSVTDTQYF.

This clone is a singleton in its sample. The chain couples TRBV4-2 to TRBJ2-7; possibly TRBD2 for D (7 bases). The V gene's germline CDR1 is LGHNA and CDR2 YNFKEQ. The V end lost 0 bases, the J end lost 0 bases, and 12 bases lay between the germline ends. This CDR3 spans 16 amino acids. The CDR3, as DNA: TGTGCCAGCAGCCAAGAGGGGGAGGGGGGCTCCTACGAGCAGTACTTC. Protein: CASSQEGEGGSYEQYF.

This clone was detected only a few times. The V call is TRBV10-3, the J call TRBJ1-1; TRBD1 might be the D (5 bases). Trimming pared 3 bases from V and 2 bases from J, leaving 7 bases between. The CDR3 length is 13 residues. Looked up from germline, CDR1 is ENHRY and CDR2 is SYGVKD. In DNA form, the CDR3 reads TGTGCCATCAGTGACGGACATAACACTGAAGCTTTCTTT. Protein: CAISDGHNTEAFF.

This rearrangement joins TRBV19 to TRBJ2-5, with TRBD1 matching over 10 bases. Looked up from germline, CDR1 is LNHDA and CDR2 is SQIVND (reference sequence). The V gene end was trimmed by 3 bases and the J gene end by 1 base; junction bases not matched to a gene: 8. This CDR3 spans 17 amino acids. DNA of the CDR3: TGTGCCAGTAGTATCGGGACCCGGGACAGGGGCCAAGAGACCCAGTACTTC. Translation gives CASSIGTRDRGQETQYF.

The chain is built from TRBV19 and TRBJ2-3; D gene unclear. Germline-derived CDR1 and CDR2 are LNHDA and SQIVND (reference sequence). The ends were cut back, 3 bases at V and 7 bases at J, with 8 bases in the middle. This CDR3 is built from 12 residues. In nucleotides, the CDR3 is TGTGCCAGTAGTATCGTAGGAAATACGCAGTATTTT. This encodes CASSIVGNTQYF.

The chain couples TRBV7-9 to TRBJ1-4; D gene ambiguous. Per the germline V gene, CDR1 is SEHNR and CDR2 is FQNEAQ (reference sequence). Between the trimmed V and J ends, which lost 2 bases and 6 bases, there was a span of 10 bases. The CDR3 runs 14 residues. The CDR3 spells CASSLRVPYEKLFF. The CDR3 DNA sequence: TGTGCCAGCAGCTTACGGGTTCCGTATGAAAAACTGTTTTTT.

CDR3 loop: CASSVGGETQYF. Here the CDR3 DNA reads TGTGCCAGCAGTGTTGGGGGGGAGACCCAGTACTTC. This chain uses TRBV6-1 with TRBJ2-5; possible D gene TRBD2, 6 bases. The CDR3 is made up of 12 amino acids. V was clipped by 4 bases and J by 5 bases, with 8 bases between them. Germline lookup yields CDR1 MNHNS and CDR2 SASEGT.

This clone has only one observation. The V gene is TRBV7-2, the J gene TRBJ1-6; TRBD1 aligns across 8 bases. J lost 6 bases, V lost 5 bases, and 6 bases had no gene match. Germline V gene lookup returns CDR1 SGHTA and CDR2 FQGNSA. The CDR3 covers 15 residues. The CDR3 reads CASSKDRARNSPLHF. DNA of the CDR3: TGTGCCAGCAGCAAGGACAGGGCGCGTAATTCACCCCTCCACTTT.

The chain uses TRBV5-1 and TRBJ2-6; no definite D call. Germline V gives CDR1 SGHRS, CDR2 YFSETQ. Trimming stripped 0 bases from V and 2 bases from J, with 3 bases between. The CDR3 totals 14 residues. The CDR3 protein is CASSLAPGANVLTF. As DNA, the CDR3 is TGCGCCAGCAGCTTGGCCCCTGGGGCCAACGTCCTGACTTTC.

The chain joins TRBV5-6 to TRBJ2-2; TRBD1 matches 7 bases. This CDR3 comprises 15 residues. Germline-derived CDR1 and CDR2 are SGHDT and YYEEEE. Trimming removed 5 bases from V and 4 bases from J; junction bases left unmatched: 8. The CDR3 region has the DNA TGTGCCAGCAGGCATGACAGGGTTGGCACCGGGGAGCTGTTTTTT. Amino acids: CASRHDRVGTGELFF. Complete variable domain (other parts from reference TRBV5-6 and TRBJ2-2): DAGVTQSPTHLIKTRGQQVTLRCSPKSGHDTVSWYQQALGQGPQFIFQYYEEEERQRGNFPDRFSGHQFPNYSSELNVNALLLGDSALYLCASRHDRVGTGELFFGEGSRLTVL.